This TCR beta chain was sequenced during a study of control samples from healthy donors and cancer patients. Germline V gene lookup returns CDR1 GTSNPN and CDR2 SVGIG (reference sequence). V was shortened by 0 bases and J by 0 bases, with 6 bases between the two germline ends. There are 14 residues in the CDR3. TCRdb's copy holds only in-frame clones and misses some; the assay was immunoSEQ multiplex PCR. This sample has 54,000 or so clones, with roughly 96% found just once. Sequencing was performed on blood. The TCR was taken from a man aged 25 to 40 in good health. The rearrangement joins TRBV30 to TRBJ1-5; D uncertain. Written as DNA, the CDR3 is TGTGCCTGGAGTGTACTGAATAGCAATCAGCCCCAGCATTTT. Translated, it gives CAWSVLNSNQPQHF.